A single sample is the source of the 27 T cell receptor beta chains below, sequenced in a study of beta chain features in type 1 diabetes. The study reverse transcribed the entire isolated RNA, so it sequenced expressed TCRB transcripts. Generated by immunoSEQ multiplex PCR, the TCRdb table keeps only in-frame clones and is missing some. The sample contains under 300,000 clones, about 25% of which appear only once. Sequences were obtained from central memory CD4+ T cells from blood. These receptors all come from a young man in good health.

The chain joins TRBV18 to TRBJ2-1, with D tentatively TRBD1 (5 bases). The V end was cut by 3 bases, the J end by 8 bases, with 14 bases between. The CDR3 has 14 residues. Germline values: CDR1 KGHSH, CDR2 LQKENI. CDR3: CASSPEGDDDEQFF. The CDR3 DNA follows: TGTGCCAGCTCACCCGAAGGGGATGACGATGAGCAGTTCTTC. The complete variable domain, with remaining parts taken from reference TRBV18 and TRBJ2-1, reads NAGVMQNPRHLVRRRGQEARLRCSPMKGHSHVYWYRQLPEEGLKFMVYLQKENIIDESGMPKERFSAEFPKEGPSILRIQQVVRGDSAAYFCASSPEGDDDEQFFGPGTRLTVL.

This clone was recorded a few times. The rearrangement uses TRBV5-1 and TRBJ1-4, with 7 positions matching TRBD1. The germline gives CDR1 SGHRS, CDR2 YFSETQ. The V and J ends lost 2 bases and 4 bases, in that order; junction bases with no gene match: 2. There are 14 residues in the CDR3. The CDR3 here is CASSFGQVNEKLFF. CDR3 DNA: TGCGCCAGCAGCTTTGGACAGGTTAATGAAAAACTGTTTTTT.

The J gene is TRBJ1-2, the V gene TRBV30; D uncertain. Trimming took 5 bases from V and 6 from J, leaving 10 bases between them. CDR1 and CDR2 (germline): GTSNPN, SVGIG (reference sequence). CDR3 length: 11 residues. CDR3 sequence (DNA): TGTGCCTGGGGGCAGACTCATGGCTACACCTTC. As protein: CAWGQTHGYTF.

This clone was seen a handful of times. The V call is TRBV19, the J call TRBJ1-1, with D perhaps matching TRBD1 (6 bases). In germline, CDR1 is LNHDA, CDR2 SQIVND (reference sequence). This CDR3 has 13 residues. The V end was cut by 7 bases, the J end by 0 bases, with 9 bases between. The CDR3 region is CASTRGMNTEAFF. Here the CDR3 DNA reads TGTGCCAGTACTAGGGGGATGAACACTGAAGCTTTCTTT.

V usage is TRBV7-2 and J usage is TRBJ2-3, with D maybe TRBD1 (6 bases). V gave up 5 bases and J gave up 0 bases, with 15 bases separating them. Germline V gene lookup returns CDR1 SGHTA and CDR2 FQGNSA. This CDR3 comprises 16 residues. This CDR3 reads CASSGGQAPSTDTQYF. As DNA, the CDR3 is TGTGCCAGCAGCGGGGGCCAGGCCCCTAGCACAGATACGCAGTATTTT. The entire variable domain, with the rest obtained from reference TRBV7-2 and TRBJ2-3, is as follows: GAGVSQSPSNKVTEKGKDVELRCDPISGHTALYWYRQSLGQGLEFLIYFQGNSAPDKSGLPSDRFSAERTGGSVSTLTIQRTQQEDSAVYLCASSGGQAPSTDTQYFGPGTRLTVL.

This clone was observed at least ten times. CDR3 sequence: CSVGTSGVGELFF. The DNA for the CDR3 is TGCAGCGTTGGGACTAGCGGGGTAGGGGAGCTGTTTTTT. The V gene is TRBV29-1, the J gene TRBJ2-2, with 12 bases lining up with TRBD2. Germline V gives CDR1 SQVTM, CDR2 ANQGSEA. V shed 4 bases and J 8 bases; nucleotides not matched to a gene: 2. This CDR3 region has 13 residues.

CDR3 in DNA: TGTGCCTGGGACCAGGGAACAGGGATCGAGCAGTACTTC. This encodes CAWDQGTGIEQYF. The V call is TRBV30, the J call TRBJ2-7; maybe TRBD1 (6 bases). V lost 5 bases to trimming and J lost 6 bases, with 17 bases between them. The CDR3 is made up of 13 amino acids. Germline loops: CDR1 GTSNPN, CDR2 SVGIG (reference sequence).

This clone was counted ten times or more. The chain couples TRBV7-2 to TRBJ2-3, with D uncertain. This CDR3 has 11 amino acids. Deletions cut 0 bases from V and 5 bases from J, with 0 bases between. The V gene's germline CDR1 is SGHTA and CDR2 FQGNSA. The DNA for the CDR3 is TGTGCCAGCAGCTTAGCAGATACGCAGTATTTT. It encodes CASSLADTQYF.

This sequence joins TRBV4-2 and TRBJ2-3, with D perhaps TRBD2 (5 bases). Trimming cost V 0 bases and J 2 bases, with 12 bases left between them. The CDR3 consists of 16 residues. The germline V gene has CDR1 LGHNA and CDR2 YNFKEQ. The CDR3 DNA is TGTGCCAGCAGCCAAGAGTCGGCGGGCTACACAGATACGCAGTATTTT. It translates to CASSQESAGYTDTQYF.

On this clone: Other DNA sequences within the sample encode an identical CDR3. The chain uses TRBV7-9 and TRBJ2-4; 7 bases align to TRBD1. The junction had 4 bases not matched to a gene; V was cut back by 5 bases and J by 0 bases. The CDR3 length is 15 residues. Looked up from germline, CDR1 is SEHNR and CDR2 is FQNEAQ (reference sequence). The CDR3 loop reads CASSGGQLAKNIQYF. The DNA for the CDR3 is TGTGCCAGCAGCGGGGGACAGTTAGCCAAAAACATTCAGTACTTC.

CDR3: CASSPSGRLEFF. The CDR3 region has the DNA TGTGCCAGCTCACCCTCCGGGAGATTAGAGTTCTTC. The chain has TRBV18 and TRBJ2-1; D perhaps matches TRBD2 (6 bases). Germline CDR1 reads KGHSH; CDR2 reads LQKENI. The CDR3 is 12 residues long. Trimming took off 3 bases at V and 14 bases at J, with 14 bases between the two ends.

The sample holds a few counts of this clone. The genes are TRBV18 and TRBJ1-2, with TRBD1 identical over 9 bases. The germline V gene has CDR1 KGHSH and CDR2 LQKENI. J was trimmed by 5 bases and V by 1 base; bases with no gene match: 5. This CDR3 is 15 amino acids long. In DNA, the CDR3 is TGTGCCAGCTCACCACTACCGGGACAGGGTTATGGCTACACCTTC. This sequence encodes CASSPLPGQGYGYTF.

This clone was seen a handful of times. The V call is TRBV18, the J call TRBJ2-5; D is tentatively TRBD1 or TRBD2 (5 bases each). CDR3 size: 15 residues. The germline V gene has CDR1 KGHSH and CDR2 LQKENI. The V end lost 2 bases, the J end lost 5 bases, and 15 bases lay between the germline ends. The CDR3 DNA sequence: TGTGCCAGCTCACCAGCAGGGACCTCGGGGGAGACCCAGTACTTC. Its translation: CASSPAGTSGETQYF.

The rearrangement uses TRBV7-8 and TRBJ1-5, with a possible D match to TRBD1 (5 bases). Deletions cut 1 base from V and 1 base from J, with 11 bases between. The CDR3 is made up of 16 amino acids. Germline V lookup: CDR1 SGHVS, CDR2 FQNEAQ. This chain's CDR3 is CASSLGTQGSNQPQHF. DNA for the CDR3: TGTGCCAGCAGCTTAGGGACACAAGGGAGCAATCAGCCCCAGCATTTT.

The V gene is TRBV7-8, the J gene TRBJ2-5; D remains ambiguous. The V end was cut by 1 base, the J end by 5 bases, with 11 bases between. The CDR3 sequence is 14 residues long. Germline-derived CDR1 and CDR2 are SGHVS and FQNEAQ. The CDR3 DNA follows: TGTGCCAGCAGCTTAGGGGGATCCGGGGAGACCCAGTACTTC. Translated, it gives CASSLGGSGETQYF.

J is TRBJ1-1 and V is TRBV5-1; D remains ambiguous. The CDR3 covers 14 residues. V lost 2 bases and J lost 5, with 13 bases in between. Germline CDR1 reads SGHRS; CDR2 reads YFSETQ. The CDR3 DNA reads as TGCGCCAGCAGCTTCGAGGGTCTAGGAACTGAAGCTTTCTTT. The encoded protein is CASSFEGLGTEAFF. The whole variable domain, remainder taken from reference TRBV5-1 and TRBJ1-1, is KAGVTQTPRYLIKTRGQQVTLSCSPISGHRSVSWYQQTPGQGLQFLFEYFSETQRNKGNFPGRFSGRQFSNSRSEMNVSTLELGDSALYLCASSFEGLGTEAFFGQGTRLTVV.

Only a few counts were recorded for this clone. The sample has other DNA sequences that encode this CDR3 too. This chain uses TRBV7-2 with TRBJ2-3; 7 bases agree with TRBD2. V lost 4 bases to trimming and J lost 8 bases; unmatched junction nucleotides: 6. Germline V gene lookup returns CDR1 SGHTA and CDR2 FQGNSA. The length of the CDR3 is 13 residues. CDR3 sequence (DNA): TGTGCCAGCAGCTCTTTAGCGGGCGGTACGCAGTATTTT. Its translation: CASSSLAGGTQYF.

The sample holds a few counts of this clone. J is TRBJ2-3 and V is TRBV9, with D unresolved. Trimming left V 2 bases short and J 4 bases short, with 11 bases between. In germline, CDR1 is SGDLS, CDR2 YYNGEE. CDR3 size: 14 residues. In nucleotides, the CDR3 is TGTGCCAGCAGCGTTAACCCCGCCTCAGATACGCAGTATTTT. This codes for CASSVNPASDTQYF. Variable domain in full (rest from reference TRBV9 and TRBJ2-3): DSGVTQTPKHLITATGQRVTLRCSPRSGDLSVYWYQQSLDQGLQFLIQYYNGEERAKGNILERFSAQQFPDLHSELNLSSLELGDSALYFCASSVNPASDTQYFGPGTRLTVL.

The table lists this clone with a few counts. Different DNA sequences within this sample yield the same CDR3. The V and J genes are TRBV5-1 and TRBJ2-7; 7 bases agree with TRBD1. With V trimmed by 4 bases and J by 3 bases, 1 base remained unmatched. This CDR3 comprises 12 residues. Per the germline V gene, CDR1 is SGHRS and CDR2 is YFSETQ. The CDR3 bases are TGCGCCAGCAGCCGGGACAGCTACGAGCAGTACTTC. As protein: CASSRDSYEQYF.

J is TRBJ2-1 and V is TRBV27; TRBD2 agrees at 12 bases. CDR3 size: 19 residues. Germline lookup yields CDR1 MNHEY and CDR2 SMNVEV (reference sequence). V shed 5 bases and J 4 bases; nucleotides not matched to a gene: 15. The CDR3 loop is CASSPASGRARAGYNEQFF. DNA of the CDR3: TGTGCCAGCAGTCCCGCTAGCGGGAGGGCCAGAGCTGGGTACAATGAGCAGTTCTTC.

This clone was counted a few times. CDR3 nucleotide sequence: TGCGCCAGCAGCCAAGGGGGACTAGCGGGAGATAGGAATGAGCAGTTCTTC. Protein: CASSQGGLAGDRNEQFF. This sequence joins TRBV4-3 and TRBJ2-1; 14 bases agree with TRBD2. The CDR3 contains 17 residues. The V and J ends lost 1 base and 7 bases, in that order; junction bases with no gene match: 6. Germline loops: CDR1 LGHNA, CDR2 YSLEER.

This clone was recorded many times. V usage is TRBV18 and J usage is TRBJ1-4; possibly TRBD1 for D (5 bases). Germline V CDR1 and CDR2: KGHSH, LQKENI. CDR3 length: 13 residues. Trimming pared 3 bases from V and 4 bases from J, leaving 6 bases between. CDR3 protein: CASSPGLNEKLFF. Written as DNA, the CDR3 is TGTGCCAGCTCACCGGGGCTTAATGAAAAACTGTTTTTT.

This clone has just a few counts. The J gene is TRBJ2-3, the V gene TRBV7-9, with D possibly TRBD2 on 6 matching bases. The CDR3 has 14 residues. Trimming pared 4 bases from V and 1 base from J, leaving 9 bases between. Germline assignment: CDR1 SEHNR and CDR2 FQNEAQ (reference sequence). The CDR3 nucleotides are TGTGCCAGCAGCTCCGGGGGAGGCACAGATACGCAGTATTTT. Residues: CASSSGGGTDTQYF.

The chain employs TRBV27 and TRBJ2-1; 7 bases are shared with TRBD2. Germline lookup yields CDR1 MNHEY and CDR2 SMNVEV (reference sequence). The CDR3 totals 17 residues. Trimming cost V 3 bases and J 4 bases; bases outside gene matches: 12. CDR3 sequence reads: CASSFRQWGGTYNEQFF. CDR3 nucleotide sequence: TGTGCCAGCAGTTTCAGGCAATGGGGAGGGACGTACAATGAGCAGTTCTTC.

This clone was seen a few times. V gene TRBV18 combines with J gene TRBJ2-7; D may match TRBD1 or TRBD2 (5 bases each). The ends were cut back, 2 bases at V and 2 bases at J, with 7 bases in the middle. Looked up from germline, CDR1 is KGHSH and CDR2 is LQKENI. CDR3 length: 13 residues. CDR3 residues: CASSPWDPYEQYF. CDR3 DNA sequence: TGTGCCAGCTCACCATGGGACCCCTACGAGCAGTACTTC.

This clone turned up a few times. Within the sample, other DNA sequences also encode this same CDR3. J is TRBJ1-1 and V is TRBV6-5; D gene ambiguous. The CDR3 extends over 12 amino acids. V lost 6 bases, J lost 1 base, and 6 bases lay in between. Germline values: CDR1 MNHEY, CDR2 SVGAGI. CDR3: CASSQRNTEAFF. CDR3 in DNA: TGTGCCAGCAGCCAAAGGAACACTGAAGCTTTCTTT.

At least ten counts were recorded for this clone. The CDR3 DNA reads TGTGCCGCCGGACAGGGGGCGGAAGATACGCAGTATTTT. Its protein is CAAGQGAEDTQYF. The chain combines TRBV10-3 with TRBJ2-3, with 11 bases matching TRBD1. Per the germline V gene, CDR1 is ENHRY and CDR2 is SYGVKD. V shed 11 bases and J 5 bases; nucleotides not matched to a gene: 6. This CDR3 is built from 13 residues.